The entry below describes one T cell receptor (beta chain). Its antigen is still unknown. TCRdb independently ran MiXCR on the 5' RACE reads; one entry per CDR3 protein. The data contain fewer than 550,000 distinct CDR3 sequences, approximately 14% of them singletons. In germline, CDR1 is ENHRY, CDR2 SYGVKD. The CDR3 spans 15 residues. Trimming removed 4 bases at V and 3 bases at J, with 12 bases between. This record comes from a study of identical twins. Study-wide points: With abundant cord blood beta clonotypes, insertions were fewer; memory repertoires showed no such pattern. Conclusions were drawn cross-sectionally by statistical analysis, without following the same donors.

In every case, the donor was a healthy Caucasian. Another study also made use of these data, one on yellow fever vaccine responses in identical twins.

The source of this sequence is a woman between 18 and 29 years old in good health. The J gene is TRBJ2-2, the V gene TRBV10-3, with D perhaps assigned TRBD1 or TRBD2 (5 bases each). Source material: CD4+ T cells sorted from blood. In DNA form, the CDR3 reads TGTGCCATCAGTGCCTCCGGGGCGGACACCGGGGAGCTGTTTTTT. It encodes CAISASGADTGELFF.